A selection of T cell receptor beta chains follows, all from one sample in a study of shared clonotypes between healthy human individuals. Assay: immunoSEQ multiplex PCR; the TCRdb copy retains only in-frame clones and omits some. This table holds 2,500,000 or so clones, around 90% found once. Sequenced input: naive CD4+ T cells from PBMCs. The source of these receptors is a man aged 18 to 35 in good health. Some clones in this sample may be carry-over from other donors' samples. Both conserved end residues are part of each CDR3. The D gene is left open where the match is weak. Clone size is given for some rows only: seen once, a few or many times, or a class if the clone is expanded.

d_gene,v_gene,j_gene,abundance,len,CDR3aa,CDR3nt
.,TRBV28,TRBJ2-3,.,13,CASSLYSTDTQYF,TGTGCCAGCAGCCTTTATAGCACAGATACGCAGTATTTT
TRBD1,TRBV10-3,TRBJ2-7,.,14,CAISSGQGEDEQYF,TGTGCCATCAGCTCTGGACAGGGGGAAGACGAGCAGTACTTC
.,TRBV15,TRBJ2-1,.,14,CATSNSFSYNEQFF,TGTGCCACCAGCAATAGCTTCTCCTACAATGAGCAGTTCTTC
.,TRBV4-2,TRBJ2-1,once,15,CASSQAGGVGNEQFF,TGTGCCAGCAGCCAAGCAGGGGGGGTGGGAAATGAGCAGTTCTTC
TRBD2,TRBV7-2,TRBJ2-2,.,16,CASSLLGGMNTGELFF,TGTGCCAGCAGCTTATTGGGAGGGATGAACACCGGGGAGCTGTTTTTT
.,TRBV29-1,TRBJ1-1,.,13,CSVDLQGHTEAFF,TGCAGCGTTGACCTCCAGGGACACACTGAAGCTTTCTTT
.,TRBV9,TRBJ2-5,.,17,CASSARVWAFDQETQYF,TGTGCCAGCAGCGCGCGCGTGTGGGCCTTCGACCAAGAGACCCAGTACTTC
.,TRBV4-1,TRBJ1-1,.,17,CASRSPGVQPKNTEAFF,TGCGCCAGCAGGTCCCCAGGGGTACAGCCGAAGAACACTGAAGCTTTCTTT
.,TRBV5-1,TRBJ2-7,.,12,CASSEQGSEQYF,TGCGCCAGCAGCGAACAGGGTTCCGAGCAGTACTTC
TRBD1,TRBV5-8,TRBJ1-3,.,17,CASSLITGGGRGNTIYF,TGTGCCAGCAGCTTAATAACAGGGGGTGGACGTGGAAACACCATATATTTT
.,TRBV7-9,TRBJ2-1,.,14,CASSLGAPWNEQFF,TGTGCCAGCAGCTTAGGGGCCCCCTGGAATGAGCAGTTCTTC
.,TRBV6-5,TRBJ1-2,once,13,CASSVDRRYGYTF,TGTGCCAGCAGTGTAGACAGACGCTATGGCTACACCTTC
.,TRBV5-1,TRBJ2-7,once,15,CASSLDGGSSYEQYF,TGCGCCAGCAGCTTGGACGGGGGATCCTCCTACGAGCAGTACTTC
.,TRBV5-1,TRBJ2-7,.,12,CASSKGAYEQYF,TGCGCCAGCAGTAAAGGGGCCTACGAGCAGTACTTC
.,TRBV18,TRBJ2-1,.,15,CASSRRRGAGNEQFF,TGTGCCAGCTCACGCCGACGGGGAGCCGGGAATGAGCAGTTCTTC
TRBD1,TRBV25-1,TRBJ1-3,.,17,CASSHALQGIAGNTIYF,TGTGCCAGCAGCCACGCGTTACAGGGGATCGCAGGAAACACCATATATTTT
.,TRBV19,TRBJ1-2,few,14,CASSALGRNYGYTF,TGTGCCAGTAGCGCACTCGGACGGAACTATGGCTACACCTTC
.,TRBV9,TRBJ2-3,.,14,CASSVFPSTDTQYF,TGTGCCAGCAGCGTTTTCCCATCCACAGATACGCAGTATTTT
.,TRBV29-1,TRBJ2-3,.,14,CSVEERSSTDTQYF,TGCAGCGTTGAGGAGCGTTCTAGCACAGATACGCAGTATTTT
TRBD1,TRBV28,TRBJ2-1,once,14,CASSDPGGSPEQFF,TGTGCCAGCAGCGACCCAGGGGGTTCCCCTGAGCAGTTCTTC
.,TRBV5-6,TRBJ2-5,.,15,CASSETTEYQETQYF,TGTGCCAGCAGCGAAACTACGGAGTACCAAGAGACCCAGTACTTC
TRBD1,TRBV5-1,TRBJ2-3,.,15,CASSLPLGQGNTQYF,TGCGCCAGCAGCTTGCCCTTGGGACAGGGCAATACGCAGTATTTT
.,TRBV14,TRBJ2-7,.,15,CASSRRRDRPHEQYF,TGTGCCAGCAGCCGGCGCCGGGACCGGCCCCACGAGCAGTACTTC
TRBD2,TRBV25-1,TRBJ2-1,.,14,CASTSGGWYNEQFF,TGTGCCAGCACTAGCGGAGGATGGTACAATGAGCAGTTCTTC
.,TRBV4-2,TRBJ1-3,.,17,CASSQVAFLGTGNTIYF,TGTGCCAGCAGCCAAGTAGCGTTTCTGGGTACTGGAAACACCATATATTTT
TRBD1,TRBV28,TRBJ1-4,.,14,CASSLEGAREKLFF,TGTGCCAGCAGTTTAGAGGGGGCTCGGGAAAAACTGTTTTTT
.,TRBV9,TRBJ1-5,.,14,CASSADLDGQPQHF,TGTGCCAGCAGCGCGGACCTGGACGGCCAGCCCCAGCATTTT
.,TRBV27,TRBJ1-1,.,14,CASSLWDQNTEAFF,TGTGCCAGCAGTTTATGGGACCAGAACACTGAAGCTTTCTTT
.,TRBV6-6,TRBJ1-2,.,11,CASSYLGGYTF,TGTGCCAGCAGTTATCTAGGTGGCTACACCTTC
.,TRBV6-5,TRBJ2-3,.,13,CASSYFSEDTQYF,TGTGCCAGCAGTTACTTTTCAGAGGATACGCAGTATTTT
TRBD2,TRBV6-6,TRBJ2-3,.,15,CASSHGLAGADTQYF,TGTGCCAGCAGTCATGGGCTAGCGGGAGCAGATACGCAGTATTTT
.,TRBV15,TRBJ1-2,.,14,CATSREKGNYGYTF,TGTGCCACCAGCAGAGAGAAGGGTAACTATGGCTACACCTTC
TRBD1,TRBV28,TRBJ1-5,.,16,CASSFRTGGNNQPQHF,TGTGCCAGCAGTTTTAGAACAGGGGGTAATAATCAGCCCCAGCATTTT
.,TRBV6-1,TRBJ2-3,few,13,CASNNRATDTQYF,TGTGCCAGCAATAACAGGGCGACAGATACGCAGTATTTT
.,TRBV19,TRBJ2-2,.,16,CASSTVGKGLVGELFF,TGTGCCAGTAGTACAGTCGGGAAGGGGCTGGTCGGGGAGCTGTTTTTT
.,TRBV19,TRBJ1-1,.,13,CASSIGKNTEAFF,TGTGCCAGTAGTATTGGGAAGAACACTGAAGCTTTCTTT
.,TRBV28,TRBJ1-1,few,13,CASSSSLGTEAFF,TGTGCCAGCAGTTCATCACTGGGGACTGAAGCTTTCTTT
.,TRBV5-4,TRBJ2-5,.,13,CASSRGRQETQYF,TGTGCCAGCAGCCGAGGACGGCAAGAGACCCAGTACTTC
.,TRBV9,TRBJ2-3,few,17,CASSVGPTSPVTDTQYF,TGTGCCAGCAGCGTAGGTCCCACTAGCCCCGTCACAGATACGCAGTATTTT
.,TRBV9,TRBJ2-1,.,15,CASSVVAGLYNEQFF,TGTGCCAGCAGCGTAGTGGCAGGGCTCTACAATGAGCAGTTCTTC
TRBD1,TRBV19,TRBJ2-1,.,16,CASSTLQGAHYNEQFF,TGTGCCAGTAGTACACTACAGGGGGCGCATTACAATGAGCAGTTCTTC
TRBD2,TRBV4-1,TRBJ2-2,.,17,CASSQGLAGVNTGELFF,TGCGCCAGCAGCCAAGGACTAGCGGGAGTGAACACCGGGGAGCTGTTTTTT
TRBD1,TRBV6-5,TRBJ2-7,.,13,CASRGTGTYEQYF,TGTGCCAGCAGGGGGACAGGAACCTACGAGCAGTACTTC
.,TRBV2,TRBJ2-5,.,12,CASSEASWTQYF,TGTGCCAGCAGTGAAGCGTCATGGACCCAGTACTTC
TRBD1,TRBV9,TRBJ2-7,.,16,CASSVIATGGLNEQYF,TGTGCCAGCAGCGTAATAGCGACAGGGGGCCTCAACGAGCAGTACTTC
.,TRBV27,TRBJ1-5,.,13,CASSLSAGQPQHF,TGTGCCAGCAGTTTATCTGCCGGTCAGCCCCAGCATTTT
.,TRBV6-1,TRBJ1-1,.,15,CATDDERAAGTEAFF,TGTGCCACCGACGACGAACGGGCGGCGGGCACTGAAGCTTTCTTT
.,TRBV11-3,TRBJ2-5,.,13,CASSRDSQETQYF,TGTGCCAGCAGCCGGGACTCACAAGAGACCCAGTACTTC
TRBD1,TRBV28,TRBJ2-7,.,12,CASSLSGTGWYF,TGTGCCAGCAGTTTATCCGGGACAGGGTGGTACTTC